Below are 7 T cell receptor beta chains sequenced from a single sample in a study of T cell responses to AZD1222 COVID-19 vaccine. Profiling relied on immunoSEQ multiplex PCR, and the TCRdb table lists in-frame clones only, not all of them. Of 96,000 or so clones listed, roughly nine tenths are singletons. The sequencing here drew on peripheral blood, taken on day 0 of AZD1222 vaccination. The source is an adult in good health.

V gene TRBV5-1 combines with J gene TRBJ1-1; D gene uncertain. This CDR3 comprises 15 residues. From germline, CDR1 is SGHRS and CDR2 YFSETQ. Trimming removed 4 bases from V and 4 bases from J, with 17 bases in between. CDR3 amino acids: CASSLPGGFFTEAFF. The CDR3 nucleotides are TGCGCCAGCAGCCTCCCTGGAGGGTTTTTCACTGAAGCTTTCTTT.

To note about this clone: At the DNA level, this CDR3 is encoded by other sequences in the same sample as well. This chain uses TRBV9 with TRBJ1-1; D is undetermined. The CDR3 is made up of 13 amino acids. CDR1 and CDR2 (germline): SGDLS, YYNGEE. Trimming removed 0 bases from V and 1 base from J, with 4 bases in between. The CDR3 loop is CASSVETNTEAFF. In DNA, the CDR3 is TGTGCCAGCAGCGTAGAAACGAACACTGAAGCTTTCTTT.

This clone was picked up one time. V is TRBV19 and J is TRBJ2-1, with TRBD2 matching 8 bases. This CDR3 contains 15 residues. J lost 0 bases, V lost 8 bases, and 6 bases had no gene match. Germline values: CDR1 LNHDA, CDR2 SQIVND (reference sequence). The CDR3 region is CASRGSGVSYNEQFF. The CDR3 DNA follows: TGTGCCAGTCGAGGTAGCGGGGTCTCCTACAATGAGCAGTTCTTC.

CDR3 sequence: CASRPGRSYGYTF. CDR3 in DNA: TGTGCCAGCAGACCGGGACGGTCTTATGGCTACACCTTC. The rearrangement links TRBV6-5 to TRBJ1-2; D might be TRBD1 (5 bases). CDR3 length equals 13 residues. V was pared by 6 bases and J by 5 bases, with 13 bases between. Germline CDR1 and CDR2: MNHEY and SVGAGI.

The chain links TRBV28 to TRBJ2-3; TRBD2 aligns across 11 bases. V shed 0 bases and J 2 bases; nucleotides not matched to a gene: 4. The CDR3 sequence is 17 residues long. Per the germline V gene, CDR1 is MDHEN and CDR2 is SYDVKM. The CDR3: CASSLWASGGNTDTQYF. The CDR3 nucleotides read TGTGCCAGCAGTTTATGGGCTAGCGGGGGGAACACAGATACGCAGTATTTT.

CDR3: CSVGGTNYEQYF. The CDR3 DNA follows: TGCAGCGTTGGGGGTACCAACTACGAGCAGTACTTC. The rearrangement uses TRBV29-1 and TRBJ2-7; D uncertain. V was cut by 4 bases and J by 3 bases, with 10 bases left in between. The CDR3 spans 12 residues. CDR1 and CDR2 (germline): SQVTM, ANQGSEA.

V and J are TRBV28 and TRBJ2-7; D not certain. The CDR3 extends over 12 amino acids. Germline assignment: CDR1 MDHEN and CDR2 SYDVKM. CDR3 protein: CSVKQSSYEQYF. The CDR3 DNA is TGTTCTGTGAAGCAGAGCTCCTACGAGCAGTACTTC.